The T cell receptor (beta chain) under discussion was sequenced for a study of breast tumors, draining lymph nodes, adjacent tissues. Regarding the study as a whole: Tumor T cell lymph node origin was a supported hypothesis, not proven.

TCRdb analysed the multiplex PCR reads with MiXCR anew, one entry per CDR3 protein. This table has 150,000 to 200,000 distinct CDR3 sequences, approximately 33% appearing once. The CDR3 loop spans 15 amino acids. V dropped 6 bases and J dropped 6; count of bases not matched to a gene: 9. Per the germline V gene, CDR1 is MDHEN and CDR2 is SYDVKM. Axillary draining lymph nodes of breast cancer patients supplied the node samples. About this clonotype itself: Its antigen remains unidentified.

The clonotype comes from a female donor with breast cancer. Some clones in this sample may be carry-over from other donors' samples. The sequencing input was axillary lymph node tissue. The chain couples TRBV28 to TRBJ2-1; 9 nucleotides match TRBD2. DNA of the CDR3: TGTGCCAGCAGATCTAGCGGGAATCGGGGCAATGAGCAGTTCTTC. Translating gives CASRSSGNRGNEQFF.